A selection of T cell receptor beta chains follows, all from one sample in a study of T cells in Graves' hyperthyroidism and ophthalmopathy. One entry per CDR3 protein results from TCRdb running MiXCR on the multiplex PCR reads. The repertoire holds some 770,000 distinct CDR3 sequences, with roughly 15% as singletons. Specimen: blood. The receptor set was obtained from a man younger than 35 with Graves' hyperthyroidism. Both conserved end residues are part of each CDR3. The order of the fields is J gene, V gene, CDR3 protein.

TRBJ2-3 TRBV19 CASTPSWGPNTDTQYF
TRBJ2-2 TRBV28 CASSLLKGAGPGGGELFF
TRBJ1-1 TRBV7-9 CASSSGTEGRGAFF
TRBJ2-3 TRBV27 CASREDGATDTQYF
TRBJ2-1 TRBV5-8 CASSLGGGDKYYNEQFF
TRBJ1-2 TRBV28 CASNQGLGGYTF
TRBJ2-7 TRBV7-9 CASSSPGQGVEQYF
TRBJ2-1 TRBV11-3 CASSPTSGRASNEQFF
TRBJ2-2 TRBV15 CATSSSGSDTGELFF
TRBJ2-1 TRBV28 CASTMGGGPANEQFF
TRBJ2-2 TRBV29-1 CSVEDVGEGRAGELFF
TRBJ1-5 TRBV6-1 CASSDGRELNQPQHF
TRBJ1-4 TRBV10-2 CASSESGGRGKLFF
TRBJ1-5 TRBV28 CASRWDRGDYSNQPQHF
TRBJ2-2 TRBV7-2 CASSPRGGTSGSGDTGELFF
TRBJ2-5 TRBV5-1 CASSPEWEETQYF
TRBJ2-1 TRBV5-4 CATQMRGVNEQFF
TRBJ2-1 TRBV30 CAWSWDGAYNEQFF
TRBJ2-7 TRBV20-1 CSAVGGGASAYEQYF
TRBJ2-5 TRBV7-8 CASSLDVSGRAGETQYF
TRBJ2-3 TRBV7-9 CASSLAKGLAGSPDTQYF
TRBJ1-6 TRBV6-2/TRBV6-3 CASRRDSPHNSPLHF
TRBJ1-6 TRBV4-3 CASSQVQGSSYNSPLHF
TRBJ1-2 TRBV29-1 CSVGPRDPRHGYTF
TRBJ1-5 TRBV28 CASSLIGNGQPQHF
TRBJ2-2 TRBV7-3 CASSQGPGGTGELFF
TRBJ1-2 TRBV12-3/TRBV12-4 CASSFGTGDSYGYTF
TRBJ1-5 TRBV28 CASSFRGGDQPQHF
TRBJ1-1 TRBV20-1 CSAPSPRRVNTEAFF
TRBJ1-2 TRBV5-1 CASSPERSGYTF
TRBJ2-3 TRBV7-2 CASSLDRVSTDTQYF
TRBJ1-1 TRBV19 CASSIILNTEAFF
TRBJ2-1 TRBV12-5 CASGLTKTGGSYNEQFF
TRBJ2-1 TRBV5-1 CASSGGSVSNLEQFF
NA TRBV20-1 CSATRPGIRNEQYF
TRBJ2-7 TRBV7-2 CASSLGTEFYEQYF
TRBJ1-5 TRBV19 CASSALGGKSNQPQHF
TRBJ1-6 TRBV6-2/TRBV6-3 CASSYVGQGKSPLHF
TRBJ1-1 TRBV20-1 CSASSGTGDTEAFF
TRBJ2-1 TRBV28 CASTEYRGLDYNEQFF
TRBJ2-3 TRBV7-9 CASSPGLAGGQYF
TRBJ2-1 TRBV28 CASTWDEQFF
TRBJ1-5 TRBV9 CASSPLAGINQPQHF
TRBJ2-2 TRBV13 CASSAYGANTGELFF
TRBJ2-7 TRBV20-1 CSAREGVGSGRAREQYF
TRBJ2-1 TRBV28 CASSLAGTQQFF
TRBJ1-5 TRBV7-3 CASSLPGDQPQHF
TRBJ1-1 TRBV20-1 CSARDLGGRITEAFF
TRBJ1-1 TRBV28 CASSLWEDTEAFF
TRBJ2-2 TRBV5-1 CASSEDFTGELFF
TRBJ2-7 TRBV29-1 CSVVDVYEQYF
TRBJ2-3 TRBV12-5 CASMTGGTDTQYF
TRBJ1-1 TRBV6-1 CASTQGGTEAFF
TRBJ1-5 TRBV29-1 CSAAGLGDQPQHF
TRBJ1-1 TRBV2 CASNGGILNTEAFF
TRBJ2-7 TRBV28 CASSSSAYEQYF
TRBJ2-1 TRBV12-3/TRBV12-4 CASSSRTGGYNEQFF
TRBJ2-5 TRBV19 CASSRTSGREETQYF
TRBJ1-2 TRBV2 CASSPPGRGYGYTF